Listed below are T cell receptor beta chains from one sample, sequenced in a study of CXCR3-negative and CXCR3-positive naive CD8 T cells. TCRdb reprocessed the 5' RACE reads and reports one entry per CDR3 protein, with no DNA. This table lists approximately 74,000 distinct CDR3 sequences. Sequenced sample: naive CXCR3- CD8+ T cells from blood. These TCRs come from a human donor in good health. Some clones in this sample may be carry-over from other donors' samples. The CDR3 runs from the conserved cysteine through the conserved F or W. Fields, in order: J gene, V gene, CDR3 protein.

>TRBJ2-1|TRBV12-3/TRBV12-4
CASSFRGGDLYSYNEQFF
>TRBJ2-3|TRBV7-8
CASSPTTGASTDTQYF
>TRBJ2-7|TRBV6-5
CASSYAGTGSYEQYF
>TRBJ1-2|TRBV7-9
CASSPSEAWGHGYTF
>TRBJ2-1|TRBV4-1
CASSQRHLATEQFF
>TRBJ2-2|TRBV7-8
CASSLGGQGASGELFF
>TRBJ2-7|TRBV7-9
CASSYLTSADSYEQYF
>TRBJ2-3|TRBV21-1
CASSSAASRQHLPTDTQYF
>TRBJ1-1|TRBV28
CASTPLIWTGGEGTEAFF
>TRBJ2-7|TRBV15
CATRQPQYYEQYF
>TRBJ2-5|TRBV7-3
CASSSGQGASETQYF
>TRBJ2-3|TRBV9
CASSVDGSGGTDTQYF
>TRBJ1-1|TRBV5-1
CASSSWDRLNTEAFF
>TRBJ2-1|TRBV27
CASSAGTGGANEQFF
>TRBJ2-5|TRBV29-1
CSVGGSQETQYF
>TRBJ2-4|TRBV6-4
CASRGTTKNIQYF
>TRBJ2-1|TRBV6-2/TRBV6-3
CASSLWSHNEQFF
>TRBJ2-4|TRBV28
CASSFGAGGKNIQYF
>TRBJ1-2|TRBV29-1
CSVEVQGVLYGYTF
>TRBJ2-1|TRBV11-2
CASSPRDPLPHEQFF
>TRBJ2-5|TRBV28
CATSGGETQYF
>TRBJ2-1|TRBV20-1
CSATLGTVSYNEQFF
>TRBJ2-7|TRBV11-2
CASTFTGSLSEQYF
>TRBJ2-4|TRBV7-9
CASSQDSFKNIQYF